The 20 T cell receptor beta chains below all came from one sample that was sequenced in a study of neurological immune-mediated disorders. MiXCR, run by TCRdb on the 5' RACE reads, gives a single entry per CDR3 protein. This sample has some 120,000 distinct CDR3 sequences, with approximately 3.2% found just once. The sample comprised PBMCs. Receptor source: a woman in her 30s with multiple sclerosis.

At least ten counts were recorded for this clonotype. J is TRBJ1-1 and V is TRBV7-9; D gene ambiguous. Germline CDR1 reads SEHNR; CDR2 reads FQNEAQ (reference sequence). The CDR3 is 13 residues long. Trimming cost V 1 base and J 3 bases, with 6 bases left between them. CDR3 sequence reads: CASSLEQHTEAFF. The CDR3 region has the DNA TGTGCCAGCAGCTTAGAACAGCACACTGAAGCTTTCTTT.

In its sample, this clonotype was seen many times. J is TRBJ1-5 and V is TRBV6-2 or TRBV6-3; tentative D call: TRBD1 (5 bases). Germline V gives CDR1 MNHEY, CDR2 SVGEGT. V shed 6 bases and J shed 7 bases, with 19 bases lying between them. This CDR3 region has 15 residues. CDR3: CASRVLGQGRQPQHF. DNA for the CDR3: TGTGCCAGCAGGGTCCTGGGGCAGGGACGGCAGCCCCAGCATTTT.

This clonotype was detected many times. J is TRBJ2-5 and V is TRBV9, with 16 bases aligning to TRBD2. V was pared by 2 bases and J by 4 bases, with 2 bases of the junction left unmatched. Per the germline V gene, CDR1 is SGDLS and CDR2 is YYNGEE. The CDR3 runs 16 residues. DNA of the CDR3: TGTGCCAGCAGCGTCGGGACTAGCGGGGGGGGAGAGACCCAGTACTTC. Amino acids: CASSVGTSGGGETQYF.

This clonotype was counted at least ten times. The chain recombines TRBV12-3 or TRBV12-4 with TRBJ2-3; D might be TRBD2 (6 bases). The V gene lost 5 bases and the J gene lost 5 bases, with 23 bases spanning the gap. The CDR3 covers 17 residues. CDR3 residues: CASSRETLTSYRDTQYF. Here the CDR3 DNA reads TGTGCCAGCAGTCGAGAGACCCTGACTAGTTACAGAGATACGCAGTATTTT.

As regards this clonotype: Possible read error: a much larger clone is one base away. This rearrangement joins TRBV5-6 to TRBJ1-2; D ambiguous. Germline V gene data show CDR1 as SGHDT and CDR2 as YYEEEE. Trimming left V 6 bases short and J 2 bases short, with 11 bases between. There are 13 residues in the CDR3. Written as DNA, the CDR3 is TGTGCCAGCACCATACAATACAACTATGGCTACACCTTC. The encoded protein is CASTIQYNYGYTF.

The table lists this clonotype with many counts. The V call is TRBV5-1, the J call TRBJ2-7; 9 bases line up with TRBD1. This CDR3 is built from 15 residues. Germline-derived CDR1 and CDR2 are SGHRS and YFSETQ. J was trimmed by 7 bases and V by 2 bases; bases with no gene match: 10. CDR3 loop: CASSFTPGQGREQYF. Here the CDR3 DNA reads TGCGCCAGCAGCTTCACCCCGGGACAGGGTAGGGAGCAGTACTTC.

This clonotype showed up many times. The chain employs TRBV7-6 and TRBJ1-3; D is ambiguous. The V end was cut by 3 bases, the J end by 4 bases, with 19 bases between. The CDR3 extends over 17 amino acids. Per germline, CDR1 SGHVS and CDR2 FNYEAQ. CDR3 sequence reads: CASSLFWSIRGGNTIYF. The CDR3 coding sequence is TGTGCCAGCAGCTTGTTTTGGTCGATCCGTGGGGGAAACACCATATATTTT.

The table lists this clonotype with many counts. The chain combines TRBV5-5 with TRBJ2-3; TRBD1 matches 8 bases. The CDR3 totals 14 residues. Germline lookup yields CDR1 SGHKS and CDR2 YYEKEE (reference sequence). Trimming removed 3 bases from V and 4 bases from J; junction bases left unmatched: 4. CDR3 DNA sequence: TGTGCCAGCAGCTGGACAGGGACCGCAGATACGCAGTATTTT. The encoded protein is CASSWTGTADTQYF.

This clonotype has a count of ten or more. V and J are TRBV6-2 or TRBV6-3 and TRBJ2-2, with 8 positions matching TRBD1. CDR3 length: 16 residues. Germline lookup yields CDR1 MNHEY and CDR2 SVGEGT. Unmatched junction bases numbered 4, after V lost 3 bases and J lost 1 base. CDR3 in amino acids: CASSYTGQGNTGELFF. The CDR3 nucleotides read TGTGCCAGCAGTTATACCGGACAGGGGAACACCGGGGAGCTGTTTTTT.

Ten or more counts support this clonotype. The chain recombines TRBV27 with TRBJ1-2, with D unresolved. The V and J ends lost 5 bases and 6 bases respectively, with 13 bases between them. This CDR3 is built from 13 residues. Germline V gene lookup returns CDR1 MNHEY and CDR2 SMNVEV (reference sequence). The CDR3, as DNA: TGTGCCAGCAGTCTAACCCCCCGTCATGGCTACACCTTC. It specifies CASSLTPRHGYTF.

This clonotype has at least ten counts. This chain joins TRBV20-1 and TRBJ2-5; tentative D call: TRBD1 (6 bases). The V and J ends lost 6 bases and 5 bases respectively, with 16 bases between them. The CDR3 has 13 amino acids. Germline loops: CDR1 DFQATT, CDR2 SNEGSKA (reference sequence). CDR3 bases: TGCAGTGCGACAGGACAGATGAGGGAGACCCAGTACTTC. Translated: CSATGQMRETQYF.

The sample holds many counts of this clonotype. The chain joins TRBV6-5 to TRBJ2-1; 7 bases align to TRBD1. The CDR3 sequence is 15 residues long. V dropped 6 bases and J dropped 2; count of bases not matched to a gene: 7. The germline gives CDR1 MNHEY, CDR2 SVGAGI. The CDR3 DNA follows: TGTGCCAGCAGCCTACAGGGGCCTACCTACAATGAGCAGTTCTTC. Its protein is CASSLQGPTYNEQFF.

This clonotype was detected ten times or more. The chain combines TRBV5-1 with TRBJ2-2; D is unresolved. Deletions cut 0 bases from V and 1 base from J, with 7 bases between. Germline V CDR1 and CDR2: SGHRS, YFSETQ. The CDR3 consists of 15 residues. CDR3 residues: CASSLVLRNTGELFF. The CDR3 DNA reads as TGCGCCAGCAGCTTGGTATTGAGGAACACCGGGGAGCTGTTTTTT.

This clonotype was seen a few times. The chain uses TRBV12-3 or TRBV12-4 and TRBJ1-2, with 9 bases identical to TRBD1. Trimming took 7 bases from V and 8 from J; bases not matched to a gene: 8. The CDR3 length is 13 residues. CDR3 residues: CASNVQGAEGYTF. CDR3 bases: TGTGCCAGCAATGTACAGGGGGCTGAAGGCTACACCTTC.

In its sample, this clonotype was seen many times. V usage is TRBV5-1 and J usage is TRBJ2-1; 7 nucleotides match TRBD1. The V gene's germline CDR1 is SGHRS and CDR2 YFSETQ. The CDR3 runs 15 residues. Trimming removed 2 bases from V and 6 bases from J; junction bases left unmatched: 8. The DNA for the CDR3 is TGCGCCAGCAGCTTACGACAGGGCACGATCAATGAGCAGTTCTTC. Protein: CASSLRQGTINEQFF. Complete variable domain (other parts from reference TRBV5-1 and TRBJ2-1): KAGVTQTPRYLIKTRGQQVTLSCSPISGHRSVSWYQQTPGQGLQFLFEYFSETQRNKGNFPGRFSGRQFSNSRSEMNVSTLELGDSALYLCASSLRQGTINEQFFGPGTRLTVL.

Many counts were recorded for this clonotype. The chain is built from TRBV11-3 and TRBJ2-5; D gene unclear. CDR3 length: 15 residues. CDR1 is SGHNT, CDR2 YENEEA, per germline. The germline V and J ends were trimmed by 0 bases and 4 bases, with 12 bases remaining between them. CDR3 sequence reads: CASSLDGSAGETQYF. CDR3 sequence (DNA): TGTGCCAGCAGCTTAGATGGCAGTGCTGGAGAGACCCAGTACTTC.

This clonotype has at least ten counts. V and J are TRBV5-5 and TRBJ2-1, with 14 bases identical to TRBD2. Germline V gene data show CDR1 as SGHKS and CDR2 as YYEKEE (reference sequence). V trimming: 4 bases; J trimming: 2 bases; junction bases outside the gene matches: 11. The CDR3 is 19 residues long. The CDR3 protein is CASSPRLAGGERPYNEQFF. Written as DNA, the CDR3 is TGTGCCAGCAGCCCAAGACTAGCGGGAGGGGAGAGGCCCTACAATGAGCAGTTCTTC.

This clonotype was observed many times. The V gene is TRBV6-5, the J gene TRBJ2-7, with a weak D call TRBD1 (5 bases). The CDR3 runs 14 residues. CDR1 and CDR2 from the germline V gene are MNHEY and SVGAGI. Trimming cost V 2 bases and J 0 bases, with 8 bases left between them. Written as DNA, the CDR3 is TGTGCCAGCAGTTACGGGCAGGGCTCCTACGAGCAGTACTTC. Amino acids: CASSYGQGSYEQYF.

This clonotype was counted at least ten times. The CDR3 bases are TGTGCCAGCAGCCGAAGCGGAGAGACAGATACGCAGTATTTT. It encodes CASSRSGETDTQYF. V gene TRBV5-8 combines with J gene TRBJ2-3; possible D gene TRBD2, 5 bases. This CDR3 contains 14 residues. V lost 4 bases to trimming and J lost 3 bases, with 12 bases between them. The V gene's germline CDR1 is SGHTS and CDR2 YDEGEE.

The V call is TRBV12-5, the J call TRBJ1-6, with TRBD1 identical over 9 bases. J was trimmed by 8 bases and V by 7 bases; bases with no gene match: 6. Looked up from germline, CDR1 is LGHNT and CDR2 is FRNRAP. This CDR3 has 14 amino acids. CDR3 sequence: CASAPQGAYSPLHF. The CDR3 DNA reads as TGTGCTAGTGCCCCACAGGGGGCTTATTCACCCCTCCACTTT. Full variable domain (remainder filled in from reference TRBV12-5 and TRBJ1-6): DARVTQTPRHKVTEMGQEVTMRCQPILGHNTVFWYRQTMMQGLELLAYFRNRAPLDDSGMPKDRFSAEMPDATLATLKIQPSEPRDSAVYFCASAPQGAYSPLHFGNGTRLTVT.